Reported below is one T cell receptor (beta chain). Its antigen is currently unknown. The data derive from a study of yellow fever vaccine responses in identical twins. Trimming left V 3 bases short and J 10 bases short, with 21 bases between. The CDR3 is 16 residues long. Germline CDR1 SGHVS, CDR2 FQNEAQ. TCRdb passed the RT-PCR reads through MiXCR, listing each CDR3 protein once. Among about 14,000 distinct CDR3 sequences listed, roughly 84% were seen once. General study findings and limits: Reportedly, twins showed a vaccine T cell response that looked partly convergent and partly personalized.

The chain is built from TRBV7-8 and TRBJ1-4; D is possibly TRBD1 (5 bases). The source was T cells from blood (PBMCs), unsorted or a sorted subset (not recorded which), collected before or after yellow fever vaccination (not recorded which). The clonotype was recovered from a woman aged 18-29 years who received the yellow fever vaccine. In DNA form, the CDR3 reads TGTGCCAGCAGCTTCCAGGAGGGGACGATTGGGGGAAAACTGTTTTTT. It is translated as CASSFQEGTIGGKLFF.